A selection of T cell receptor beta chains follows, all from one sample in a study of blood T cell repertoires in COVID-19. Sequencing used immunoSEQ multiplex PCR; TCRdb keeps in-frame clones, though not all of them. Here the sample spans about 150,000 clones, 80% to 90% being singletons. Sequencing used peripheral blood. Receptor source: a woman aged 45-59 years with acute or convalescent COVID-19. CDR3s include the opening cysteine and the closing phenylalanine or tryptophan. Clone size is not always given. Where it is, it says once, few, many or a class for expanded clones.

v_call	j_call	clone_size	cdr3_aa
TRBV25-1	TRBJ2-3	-	CASSVQGSDTQYF
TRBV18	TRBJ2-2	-	CASSPYDREYTGELFF
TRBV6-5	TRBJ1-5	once	CASKPGTGVRQPQHF
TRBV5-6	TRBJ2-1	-	CASSLGLAGGFF
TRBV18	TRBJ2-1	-	CASSPPISNEQFF
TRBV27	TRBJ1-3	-	CASTDSLSGNTIYF
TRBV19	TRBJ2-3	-	CASSPNRVRTDTQYF
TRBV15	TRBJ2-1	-	CATSRKRGLAYNEQFF
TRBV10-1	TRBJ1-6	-	CASSEVLNSPLHF
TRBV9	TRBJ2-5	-	CASSGGPQETQYF
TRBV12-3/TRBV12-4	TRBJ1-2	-	CASRVQGAWGYTF
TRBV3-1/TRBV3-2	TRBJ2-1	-	CASSQDPPSGVYYNEQFF
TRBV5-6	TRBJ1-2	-	CASSFWTANYGYTF
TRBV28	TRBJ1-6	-	CASSFYTGTLYNSPLHF
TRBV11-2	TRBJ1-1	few	CASSGGQAIMNTEAFF
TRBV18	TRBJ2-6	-	CASSPSGAGANVLTF
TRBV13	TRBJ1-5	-	CASSVLGQPQHF
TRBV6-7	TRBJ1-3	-	CASWLRGPGNTIYF
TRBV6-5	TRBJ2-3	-	CASSYGAGNTDTQYF
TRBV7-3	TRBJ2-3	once	CASSPGGQATDTQYF
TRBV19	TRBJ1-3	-	CASSQHLGRPGGFSGNTIYF
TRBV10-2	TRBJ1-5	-	CASSDQNQPQHF
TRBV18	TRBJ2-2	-	CASSRGTANTGELFF
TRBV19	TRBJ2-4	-	CASSSWGDAKNIQYF
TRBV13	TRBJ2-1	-	CASSEPSGRVYNEQFF
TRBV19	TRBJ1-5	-	CASSIRGQGNQPQHF
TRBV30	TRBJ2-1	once	CAWSVPVTSGRDEQFF
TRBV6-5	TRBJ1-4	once	CASIGQGNEKLFF
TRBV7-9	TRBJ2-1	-	CASSSGTSGTYNEQFF
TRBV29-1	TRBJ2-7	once	CSVLLAGRSYEQYF
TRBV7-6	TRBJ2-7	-	CASSARQGKRNHEQYF
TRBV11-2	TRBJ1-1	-	CASSWGGNRAGTEAFF
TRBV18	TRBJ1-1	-	CASSPSPGVNTEAFF
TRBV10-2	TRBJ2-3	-	CASSESGAGGADTQYF
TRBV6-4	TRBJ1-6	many	CATPGLEHSPLHF
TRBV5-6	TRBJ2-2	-	CASSLDRHYTGELFF
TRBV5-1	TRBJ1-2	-	CASSGGLTYGYTF
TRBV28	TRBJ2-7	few	CASSFHPDSSYEQYF
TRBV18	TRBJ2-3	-	CASSPRDTSTSTDTQYF
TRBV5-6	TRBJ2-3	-	CASSLLADTQYF
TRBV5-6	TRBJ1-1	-	CASSRQAEAFF
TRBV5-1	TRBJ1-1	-	CASSWTQGPAEAFF
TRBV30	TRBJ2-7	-	CAGRASSYEQYF
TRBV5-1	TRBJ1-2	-	CASGDSPNYGYTF
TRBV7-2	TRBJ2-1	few	CASSLQKGRGEQFF
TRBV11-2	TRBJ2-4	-	CASSPRILAKNIQYF